These 29 T cell receptor beta chains were all obtained from the same sample, sequenced in a study of blood T cell repertoires in COVID-19 (dated by TCRdb to 2020 to 2022). The protocol used for the library was the immunoSEQ multiplex PCR assay. Here the immuneACCESS table is served through TCRdb, limited to in-frame sequences with V and J called. Missing clones are a known gap in these copies; in checked studies unresolved V genes cover under half, and the rest lacks a known reason. The sample table lists 60,000 to 70,000 clones, 80% to 85% of them with a count of one. The top ten clones comprise 4.5% to 5.5% of the sample. The sequencing sample was made of peripheral blood. The receptors originated from a woman between 55 and 75 years old with acute or convalescent COVID-19.

The gene calls are TRBV6-5 and TRBJ2-7; 8 bases align to TRBD2. Germline V gene lookup returns CDR1 MNHEY and CDR2 SVGAGI. This CDR3 has 13 amino acids. V lost 8 bases, J lost 4 bases, and 7 bases stayed unmatched. CDR3 protein: CASRGGERYEQYF. DNA of the CDR3: TGTGCCAGCCGGGGGGGGGAAAGATACGAGCAGTACTTC.

J is TRBJ2-1 and V is TRBV6-5; 7 bases fit TRBD2. The CDR3 is 15 amino acids. Germline V gene sequence: CDR1 MNHEY, CDR2 SVGAGI. After removal of 6 bases from V and 5 bases from J, the junction contained 10 bases not matched to a gene. DNA for the CDR3: TGTGCCAGCAGCGGGGAGCGGGGTTACAACAATGAGCAGTTCTTC. As protein: CASSGERGYNNEQFF.

The chain couples TRBV5-5 to TRBJ1-5, with 8 bases aligning to TRBD1. Trimming at V came to 4 bases and at J to 6 bases, leaving 21 bases not matched to a gene. This CDR3 comprises 19 residues. CDR1 and CDR2 (germline): SGHKS, YYEKEE (reference sequence). The CDR3 DNA reads TGTGCCAGCAGCCCAATTGCGGGAACAGGCGGACAGGGAGGTCAGCCCCAGCATTTT. Its protein product is CASSPIAGTGGQGGQPQHF. Based on the CDR3 plus reference TRBV5-5 and TRBJ1-5, the full variable domain is DAGVTQSPTHLIKTRGQQVTLRCSPISGHKSVSWYQQVLGQGPQFIFQYYEKEERGRGNFPDRFSARQFPNYSSELNVNALLLGDSALYLCASSPIAGTGGQGGQPQHFGDGTRLSIL.

The chain employs TRBV19 and TRBJ1-5, with 7 bases lining up with TRBD1. The length of the CDR3 is 17 residues. Germline V CDR1 and CDR2: LNHDA, SQIVND (reference sequence). V was pared by 4 bases and J by 0 bases, with 9 bases of the junction left unmatched. The CDR3 reads CASSTNRGPASNQPQHF. The CDR3, as DNA: TGTGCCAGTAGTACCAACAGGGGACCCGCTAGCAATCAGCCCCAGCATTTT.

The chain links TRBV18 to TRBJ2-3; 7 bases fit TRBD1. V shed 0 bases and J 3 bases; nucleotides not matched to a gene: 9. Germline V lookup: CDR1 KGHSH, CDR2 LQKENI. This CDR3 has 17 residues. The CDR3 DNA sequence: TGTGCCAGCTCACCACCGTCTGGGACAGAGGGAACAGATACGCAGTATTTT. It specifies CASSPPSGTEGTDTQYF. Variable domain in full (rest from reference TRBV18 and TRBJ2-3): NAGVMQNPRHLVRRRGQEARLRCSPMKGHSHVYWYRQLPEEGLKFMVYLQKENIIDESGMPKERFSAEFPKEGPSILRIQQVVRGDSAAYFCASSPPSGTEGTDTQYFGPGTRLTVL.

V and J are TRBV19 and TRBJ2-3, with D possibly matching TRBD1 (5 bases). Between the trimmed V and J ends, which lost 3 bases and 4 bases, there was a span of 14 bases. Germline CDR1 and CDR2: LNHDA and SQIVND (reference sequence). The CDR3 covers 15 residues. DNA for the CDR3: TGTGCCAGTAGTATTGCGGCAGGGCCCCCAGATACGCAGTATTTT. Its translation is CASSIAAGPPDTQYF.

The chain is built from TRBV10-3 and TRBJ2-1, with 8 positions matching TRBD2. CDR1 is ENHRY, CDR2 SYGVKD, per germline. J gave up 12 bases and V 7 bases, and 5 bases lay outside the gene matches. The CDR3 consists of 11 residues. CDR3: CAITAGGTQFF. CDR3 coding DNA: TGTGCCATCACGGCGGGGGGTACGCAGTTCTTC.

The chain recombines TRBV9 with TRBJ1-6; D is unclear. Trimming pared 0 bases from V and 5 bases from J, leaving 6 bases between. The germline V gene encodes CDR1 SGDLS and CDR2 YYNGEE. The CDR3 is 14 amino acids. This CDR3 reads CASSVDGNNSPLHF. For the CDR3, the DNA is TGTGCCAGCAGCGTAGACGGGAATAATTCACCCCTCCACTTT.

CDR3 nucleotide sequence: TGTGCCAGCAGCTCCACCCAGGGGGCGAGGACTGAAGCTTTCTTT. Its translation: CASSSTQGARTEAFF. The chain recombines TRBV7-2 with TRBJ1-1; 8 bases line up with TRBD1. After removal of 4 bases from V and 5 bases from J, the junction contained 9 bases not matched to a gene. The length of the CDR3 is 15 residues. Germline assignment: CDR1 SGHTA and CDR2 FQGNSA.

The V call is TRBV5-1, the J call TRBJ1-4, with a tentative D call TRBD1 (5 bases). V was pared by 4 bases and J by 5 bases, with 15 bases between. The CDR3 length is 15 residues. Germline loops: CDR1 SGHRS, CDR2 YFSETQ. The chain's CDR3 is CASSPPRGTNEKLFF. CDR3 coding DNA: TGCGCCAGCAGCCCTCCAAGGGGAACGAATGAAAAACTGTTTTTT.

The sample holds many counts of this clone. DNA of the CDR3: TGTGCCAGCAGTTCAGTAGCGGGATATCCCGGGGAGCTGTTTTTT. Residues: CASSSVAGYPGELFF. The J gene is TRBJ2-2, the V gene TRBV27; 8 positions agree with TRBD2. Germline lookup yields CDR1 MNHEY and CDR2 SMNVEV (reference sequence). The junction had 7 bases not matched to a gene; V was cut back by 4 bases and J by 6 bases. The CDR3 runs 15 residues.

This clone showed up just a few times. V gene TRBV6-5 combines with J gene TRBJ2-1; no definite D call. Germline CDR1 and CDR2: MNHEY and SVGAGI. The CDR3 length is 12 residues. Trimming cost V 5 bases and J 10 bases, with 12 bases left between them. The CDR3 bases are TGTGCCAGCAGTACCGTCATGAGGGAGCAGTTCTTC. Its translation is CASSTVMREQFF.

The table lists this clone with a few counts. The genes are TRBV5-6 and TRBJ2-7, with a weak D call TRBD2 (5 bases). The length of the CDR3 is 14 residues. Trimming left V 4 bases short and J 0 bases short, with 11 bases between. Germline values: CDR1 SGHDT, CDR2 YYEEEE. CDR3 DNA sequence: TGTGCCAGCAGCCGGACTTGGAGCTCCTACGAGCAGTACTTC. Protein: CASSRTWSSYEQYF.

The V and J genes are TRBV24-1 and TRBJ2-1; 11 bases match TRBD2. This CDR3 is built from 16 residues. V gave up 3 bases and J gave up 5 bases; unmatched junction bases: 5. Germline V CDR1 and CDR2: KGHDR, SFDVKD. As DNA, the CDR3 is TGTGCCACCAGTGATGCGACTAGCGGGGCGCACAATGAGCAGTTCTTC. It translates to CATSDATSGAHNEQFF.

This rearrangement joins TRBV19 to TRBJ1-5; D ambiguous. V lost 3 bases to trimming and J lost 7 bases, with 10 bases between them. Per the germline V gene, CDR1 is LNHDA and CDR2 is SQIVND (reference sequence). There are 13 residues in the CDR3. The CDR3 sequence: CASSMFRGQPQHF. CDR3 sequence (DNA): TGTGCCAGTAGTATGTTTCGAGGACAGCCCCAGCATTTT.

This clone has only a few counts. V usage is TRBV5-6 and J usage is TRBJ1-2; 8 nucleotides line up with TRBD1. In germline, CDR1 is SGHDT, CDR2 YYEEEE. The length of the CDR3 is 15 residues. V was clipped by 3 bases and J by 3 bases; unmatched bases: 7. The CDR3 spells CASSSADRGHYGYTF. CDR3 nucleotides: TGTGCCAGCAGCTCAGCCGACAGGGGCCACTATGGCTACACCTTC.

V and J are TRBV5-4 and TRBJ2-7, with unresolved D. V lost 1 base and J lost 3, with 5 bases in between. The V gene's germline CDR1 is SGHNT and CDR2 YYREEE (reference sequence). There are 12 residues in the CDR3. The CDR3 DNA sequence: TGTGCCAGCAGCTTGCGAGGCTACGAGCAGTACTTC. Translation gives CASSLRGYEQYF.

The chain links TRBV19 to TRBJ1-2; D gene ambiguous. This CDR3 has 16 amino acids. V lost 4 bases and J lost 0, with 15 bases in between. CDR1 is LNHDA and CDR2 is SQIVND in the germline V gene (reference sequence). The DNA for the CDR3 is TGTGCCAGTAGTACCCTCCAGGCAGGAACTAACTATGGCTACACCTTC. The encoded protein is CASSTLQAGTNYGYTF.

In nucleotides, the CDR3 is TGTGCCAGCAGCCCCCCGGGACAGGGACCACCCCTCCACTTT. Protein: CASSPPGQGPPLHF. The chain employs TRBV6-5 and TRBJ1-6; 9 bases agree with TRBD1. Germline trimming cut 6 bases from V and 11 bases from J; bases unmatched to any gene: 8. The CDR3 extends over 14 amino acids. CDR1 and CDR2 from the germline V gene are MNHEY and SVGAGI.

The gene calls are TRBV2 and TRBJ1-1; D is unresolved. Germline lookup yields CDR1 SNHLY and CDR2 FYNNEI. Trimming shortened V by 11 bases and J by 0 bases, and 13 bases separated the two germline ends. This CDR3 has 13 amino acids. In DNA, the CDR3 is TGTGCCTGCCCCCCCTCGGTGAACACTGAAGCTTTCTTT. Amino acid sequence: CACPPSVNTEAFF.

This chain joins TRBV3-1 (or the pseudogene TRBV3-2) and TRBJ2-3; 15 bases agree with TRBD2. This CDR3 is 20 amino acids long. V shed 0 bases, J shed 8 bases, and the junction held 15 bases outside the gene matches. CDR1 is LGHDT and CDR2 is YNNKEL in the germline V gene (reference sequence). Written as DNA, the CDR3 is TGTGCCAGCAGCCAAGATCCCATACACGGACTAGCGGGGGGGTACGCTACGCAGTATTTT. It translates to CASSQDPIHGLAGGYATQYF.

The CDR3 sequence: CASSQDPTSGGGNEQFF. In nucleotides, the CDR3 is TGTGCCAGCAGCCAAGACCCGACTAGCGGGGGTGGTAATGAGCAGTTCTTC. V usage is TRBV4-2 and J usage is TRBJ2-1; 12 bases agree with TRBD2. Germline CDR1 is LGHNA and CDR2 is YNFKEQ. Germline trimming cut 0 bases from V and 7 bases from J; bases unmatched to any gene: 7. CDR3 size: 17 residues.

The gene calls are TRBV19 and TRBJ1-5; D might be TRBD1 (5 bases). V was trimmed by 6 bases and J by 0 bases, leaving 12 bases between them. Germline assignment: CDR1 LNHDA and CDR2 SQIVND (reference sequence). The CDR3 spans 15 residues. The CDR3: CASRDSYYSNQPQHF. The CDR3 DNA reads TGTGCCAGTAGAGACAGTTATTATAGCAATCAGCCCCAGCATTTT.

This rearrangement joins TRBV4-2 to TRBJ1-2; no definite D call. Trimming shortened V by 1 base and J by 5 bases, and 17 bases separated the two germline ends. The germline V gene has CDR1 LGHNA and CDR2 YNFKEQ. The CDR3 spans 16 residues. The CDR3 nucleotides are TGTGCCAGCAGCCAAGTTCCCTCCTTGGTCGGGTATGGCTACACCTTC. Protein product: CASSQVPSLVGYGYTF.

V usage is TRBV7-9 and J usage is TRBJ1-2, with D hard to call. V was trimmed by 7 bases and J by 6 bases, leaving 15 bases between them. The CDR3 has 13 residues. The germline V gene encodes CDR1 SEHNR and CDR2 FQNEAQ (reference sequence). The CDR3 coding sequence is TGTGCCAGCACCCTCGGAGGGCGAGATGGCTACACCTTC. This codes for CASTLGGRDGYTF.

Only one count was recorded for this clone. The rearrangement links TRBV11-2 to TRBJ1-6, with D perhaps TRBD1 (6 bases). The CDR3 length is 12 residues. The V gene lost 5 bases and the J gene lost 9 bases, with 8 bases spanning the gap. The germline gives CDR1 SGHAT, CDR2 FQNNGV. The CDR3 sequence: CASSTRGSPLHF. In DNA, the CDR3 is TGTGCCAGCAGCACCAGGGGTTCACCCCTCCACTTT.

This clone has just a few counts. This chain uses TRBV6-5 with TRBJ1-4; 8 bases are a match to TRBD1. The CDR3 extends over 14 amino acids. Germline assignment: CDR1 MNHEY and CDR2 SVGAGI. J lost 8 bases, V lost 2 bases, and 4 bases had no gene match. The CDR3 nucleotides are TGTGCCAGCAGTTACCAGGGGGCCGGGGAAAAACTGTTTTTT. This translates into CASSYQGAGEKLFF.

The rearrangement joins TRBV6-5 to TRBJ1-3; D may be TRBD1 (6 bases). The germline gives CDR1 MNHEY, CDR2 SVGAGI. V was trimmed by 1 base and J by 4 bases, leaving 11 bases between them. CDR3 length equals 15 residues. The CDR3 protein is CASSYLAGAGNTIYF. DNA of the CDR3: TGTGCCAGCAGTTACTTGGCAGGGGCGGGAAACACCATATATTTT.

The J gene is TRBJ1-6, the V gene TRBV6-2 or TRBV6-3, with D maybe TRBD1 (5 bases). The CDR3 has 17 residues. The germline V and J ends were trimmed by 2 bases and 3 bases, with 14 bases remaining between them. CDR1 and CDR2 (germline): MNHEY, SVGEGT. The CDR3 is CASSYAAGRYYNSPLHF. The DNA for the CDR3 is TGTGCCAGCAGTTACGCGGCAGGGCGCTACTATAATTCACCCCTCCACTTT.